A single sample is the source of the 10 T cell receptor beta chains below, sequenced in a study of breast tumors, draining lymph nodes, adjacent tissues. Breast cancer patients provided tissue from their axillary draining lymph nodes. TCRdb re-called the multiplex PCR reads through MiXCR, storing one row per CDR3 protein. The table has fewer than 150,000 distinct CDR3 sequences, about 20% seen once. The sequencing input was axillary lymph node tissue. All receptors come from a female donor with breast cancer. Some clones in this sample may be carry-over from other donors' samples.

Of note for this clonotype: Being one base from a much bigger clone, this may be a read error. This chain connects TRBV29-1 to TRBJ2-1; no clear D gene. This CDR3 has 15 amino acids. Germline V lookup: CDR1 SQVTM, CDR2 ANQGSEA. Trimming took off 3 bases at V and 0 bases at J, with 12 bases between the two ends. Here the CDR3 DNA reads TGCAGCGTTGATGGAAGCCTTACCTCCTACAATGAGCAGTTCTTC. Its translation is CSVDGSLTSYNEQFF.

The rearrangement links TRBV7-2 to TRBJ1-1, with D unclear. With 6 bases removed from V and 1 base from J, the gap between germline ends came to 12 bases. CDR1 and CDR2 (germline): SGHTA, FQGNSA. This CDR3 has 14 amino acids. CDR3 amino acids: CASSREPGNTEAFF. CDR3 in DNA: TGTGCCAGCAGTCGTGAGCCGGGGAACACTGAAGCTTTCTTT.

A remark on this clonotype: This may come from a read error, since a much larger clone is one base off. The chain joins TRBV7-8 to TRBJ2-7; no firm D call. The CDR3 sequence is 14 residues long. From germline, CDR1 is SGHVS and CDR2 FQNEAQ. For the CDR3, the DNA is TGTGCCAGCAGCTTAGTGGGTTTTGGTGGCGAGCAGTGCTTC. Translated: CASSLVGFGGEQCF.

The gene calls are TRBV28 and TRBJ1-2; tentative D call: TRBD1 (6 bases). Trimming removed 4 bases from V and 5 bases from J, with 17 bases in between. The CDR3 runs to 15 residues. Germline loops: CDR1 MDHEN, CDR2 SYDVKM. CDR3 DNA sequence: TGTGCCAGCAGTTCTCACAGGGATGGGGGGTATGGCTACACCTTC. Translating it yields CASSSHRDGGYGYTF.

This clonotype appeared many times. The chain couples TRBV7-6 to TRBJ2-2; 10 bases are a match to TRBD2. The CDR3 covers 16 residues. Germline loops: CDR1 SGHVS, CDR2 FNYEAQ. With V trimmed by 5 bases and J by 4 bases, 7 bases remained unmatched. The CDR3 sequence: CASSHLAGEVTGELFF. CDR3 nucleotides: TGTGCCAGCAGCCACCTAGCGGGAGAGGTCACCGGGGAGCTGTTTTTT.

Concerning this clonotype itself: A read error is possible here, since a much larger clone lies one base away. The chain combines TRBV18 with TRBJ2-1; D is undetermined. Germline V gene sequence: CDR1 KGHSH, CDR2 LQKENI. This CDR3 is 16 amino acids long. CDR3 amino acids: CASSPKAAASYNEQSF. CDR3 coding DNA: TGTGCCAGCTCACCTAAGGCGGCTGCGTCCTACAATGAGCAGTCCTTC.

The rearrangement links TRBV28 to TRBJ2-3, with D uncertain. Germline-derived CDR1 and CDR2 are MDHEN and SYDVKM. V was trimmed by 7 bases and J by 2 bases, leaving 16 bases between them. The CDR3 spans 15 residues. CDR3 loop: CASTPPGSFTDTQYF. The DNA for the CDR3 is TGTGCCAGCACCCCTCCAGGCTCATTCACAGATACGCAGTATTTT.

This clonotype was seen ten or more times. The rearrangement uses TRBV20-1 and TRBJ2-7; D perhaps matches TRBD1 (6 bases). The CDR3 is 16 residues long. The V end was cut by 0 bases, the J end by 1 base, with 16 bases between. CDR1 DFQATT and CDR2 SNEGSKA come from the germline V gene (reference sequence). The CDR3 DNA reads TGCAGTGCTAGAGATCCGCGGCCAGGGGTTTCCTACGAGCAGTACTTC. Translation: CSARDPRPGVSYEQYF.

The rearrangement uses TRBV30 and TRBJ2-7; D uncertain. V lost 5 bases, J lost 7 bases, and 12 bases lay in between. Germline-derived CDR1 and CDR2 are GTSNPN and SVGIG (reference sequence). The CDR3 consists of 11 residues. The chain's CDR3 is CAWAAGREQYF. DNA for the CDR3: TGTGCCTGGGCTGCCGGGCGGGAGCAGTACTTC. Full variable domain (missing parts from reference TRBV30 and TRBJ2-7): SQTIHQWPATLVQPVGSPLSLECTVEGTSNPNLYWYRQAAGRGLQLLFYSVGIGQISSEVPQNLSASRPQDRQFILSSKKLLLSDSGFYLCAWAAGREQYFGPGTRLTVT.

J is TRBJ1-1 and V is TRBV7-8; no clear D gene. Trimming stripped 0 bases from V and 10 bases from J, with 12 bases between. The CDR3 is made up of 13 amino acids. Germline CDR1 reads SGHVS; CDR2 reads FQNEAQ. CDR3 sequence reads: CASSLAHIERAFF. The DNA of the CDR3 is TGTGCCAGCAGCTTAGCGCATATTGAAAGAGCTTTCTTT.